The next 5 T cell receptor beta chains were all read from a single sample in a study of shared clonotypes between healthy human individuals. The method was immunoSEQ multiplex PCR; TCRdb's version includes in-frame clones alone and lacks a portion of them. The sample comprises about 490,000 clones, approximately 80% of which are singletons, and 10% to 15% rests with the top ten. Sequenced sample: PBMCs. The receptors were gathered from a woman in her 40s in good health. Some clones in this sample may be carry-over from other donors' samples.

This chain joins TRBV6-1 and TRBJ2-7; 8 bases match TRBD2. J lost 2 bases, V lost 4 bases, and 4 bases had no gene match. Germline V gene data show CDR1 as MNHNS and CDR2 as SASEGT. This CDR3 contains 14 residues. DNA of the CDR3: TGTGCCAGCAGTGGTCTAGCGGGCCCCTACGAGCAGTACTTC. Its translation: CASSGLAGPYEQYF.

J is TRBJ2-7 and V is TRBV7-7, with TRBD2 as a possible D gene (5 bases). CDR1 and CDR2 (germline): SSHAT, FNYEAQ (reference sequence). V gave up 4 bases and J gave up 7 bases, with 17 bases separating them. This CDR3 has 14 residues. The CDR3 nucleotides read TGTGCCAGCAGCTGGCGGGCCGGGTCCTCTGAGCAGTACTTC. Translated, it gives CASSWRAGSSEQYF.

This clone appeared a few times. V is TRBV7-2 and J is TRBJ2-3; D gene unclear. V dropped 6 bases and J dropped 4 bases, with 14 bases sitting between them. Germline V gene lookup returns CDR1 SGHTA and CDR2 FQGNSA. The CDR3 extends over 14 amino acids. CDR3 nucleotides: TGTGCCAGCAGGTTGATGGGGAACGCAGATACGCAGTATTTT. It is translated as CASRLMGNADTQYF.

The J gene is TRBJ2-1, the V gene TRBV18; D might be TRBD1 (5 bases). Germline V lookup: CDR1 KGHSH, CDR2 LQKENI. V lost 0 bases and J 5 bases, leaving 8 bases between the germline ends. The length of the CDR3 is 14 residues. CDR3 bases: TGTGCCAGCTCACCACCGGTAGGGGACAATGAGCAGTTCTTC. Translated: CASSPPVGDNEQFF.

The rearrangement joins TRBV28 to TRBJ1-1, with D uncertain. The length of the CDR3 is 14 residues. Germline lookup yields CDR1 MDHEN and CDR2 SYDVKM. Between the trimmed V and J ends, which lost 5 bases and 1 base, there was a span of 11 bases. The CDR3 bases are TGTGCCAGCAGTAATTTTTGGCAGAACACTGAAGCTTTCTTT. Translating gives CASSNFWQNTEAFF.